Each of the 29 T cell receptor beta chains below was sequenced from the same sample in a study of T cell responses to AZD1222 COVID-19 vaccine. Here immunoSEQ multiplex PCR was the method, and the copy in TCRdb shows in-frame clones only, minus some. Here the sample spans around 80,000 clones, under 90% being singletons. This material consisted of peripheral blood, taken 28 days after the second AZD1222 dose. The receptors originated from an adult who received the AZD1222 COVID-19 vaccine.

The chain joins TRBV7-2 to TRBJ2-3; D is possibly TRBD2 (6 bases). Germline V lookup: CDR1 SGHTA, CDR2 FQGNSA. V was pared by 5 bases and J by 4 bases, with 16 bases between. This CDR3 is 15 amino acids long. The DNA of the CDR3 is TGTGCCAGCAGCACGACTAGTGGGAGAGCAGATACGCAGTATTTT. Its protein product is CASSTTSGRADTQYF.

Here the CDR3 reads CASSPATGSNYGYTF. DNA of the CDR3: TGCGCCAGCAGCCCTGCGACAGGGAGTAACTATGGCTACACCTTC. The genes are TRBV4-3 and TRBJ1-2; TRBD1 matches 7 bases. This CDR3 spans 15 amino acids. The germline CDR1 and CDR2 sequences are LGHNA and YSLEER. V trimming: 4 bases; J trimming: 1 base; junction bases outside the gene matches: 6.

The chain's CDR3 is CASSLEGQHQPQHF. CDR3 in DNA: TGCGCCAGCAGCTTGGAAGGGCAGCATCAGCCCCAGCATTTT. This chain connects TRBV5-1 to TRBJ1-5; D not resolved. V lost 0 bases, J lost 5 bases, and 9 bases lay in between. CDR3 length equals 14 residues. Germline V gene data show CDR1 as SGHRS and CDR2 as YFSETQ.

The gene calls are TRBV27 and TRBJ1-3; TRBD1 might be the D (6 bases). The CDR3 is 15 amino acids. V shed 6 bases and J shed 4 bases, with 16 bases lying between them. Germline V CDR1 and CDR2: MNHEY, SMNVEV (reference sequence). In DNA form, the CDR3 reads TGTGCCAGCAGCCCCGTGGCAGGGGCAGGAAACACCATATATTTT. Translating gives CASSPVAGAGNTIYF.

The chain recombines TRBV28 with TRBJ1-2; D call uncertain. This CDR3 is 13 amino acids long. V was clipped by 6 bases and J by 1 base, with 9 bases between them. Germline V gene sequence: CDR1 MDHEN, CDR2 SYDVKM. The CDR3 nucleotides read TGTGCCAGCAGCCTAGGGATTAACTATGGCTACACCTTC. It codes for CASSLGINYGYTF.

The chain uses TRBV5-1 and TRBJ1-1; TRBD1 might be the D (6 bases). Per germline, CDR1 SGHRS and CDR2 YFSETQ. The V gene lost 0 bases and the J gene lost 4 bases, with 13 bases spanning the gap. CDR3 length: 15 residues. The CDR3 DNA reads as TGCGCCAGCAGCTTGGCTGGGGGCCGGGGCACTGAAGCTTTCTTT. It translates to CASSLAGGRGTEAFF.

V usage is TRBV5-4 and J usage is TRBJ1-2; perhaps TRBD1 as D (5 bases). Trimming took off 2 bases at V and 2 bases at J, with 10 bases between the two ends. This CDR3 spans 14 amino acids. The germline V gene has CDR1 SGHNT and CDR2 YYREEE (reference sequence). CDR3 nucleotides: TGTGCCAGCAGCTTTCAGGGAAGGAACTATGGCTACACCTTC. Its protein product is CASSFQGRNYGYTF.

This clone was detected only once. The chain recombines TRBV28 with TRBJ1-6; possible D gene TRBD1, 5 bases. CDR3 length equals 14 residues. CDR1 is MDHEN and CDR2 is SYDVKM in the germline V gene. With 8 bases removed from V and 3 bases from J, the gap between germline ends came to 11 bases. CDR3: CASRLDSYNSPLHF. CDR3 DNA sequence: TGTGCCAGCCGGCTTGACAGCTATAATTCACCCCTCCACTTT.

The CDR3: CSAPGTEAFF. The CDR3 nucleotides are TGCAGCGCCCCGGGCACTGAAGCTTTCTTT. The chain joins TRBV29-1 to TRBJ1-1; D gene uncertain. Between the trimmed V and J ends, which lost 7 bases and 4 bases, there was a span of 7 bases. The germline V gene has CDR1 SQVTM and CDR2 ANQGSEA. The CDR3 totals 10 residues. Supplemented by reference TRBV29-1 and TRBJ1-1, the full variable domain reads SAVISQKPSRDICQRGTSLTIQCQVDSQVTMMFWYRQQPGQSLTLIATANQGSEATYESGFVIDKFPISRPNLTFSTLTVSNMSPEDSSIYLCSAPGTEAFFGQGTRLTVV.

This chain joins TRBV4-3 and TRBJ2-1; 9 bases are a match to TRBD2. The CDR3 has 18 residues. Germline values: CDR1 LGHNA, CDR2 YSLEER. The V gene end was trimmed by 0 bases and the J gene end by 5 bases; junction bases not matched to a gene: 11. As DNA, the CDR3 is TGCGCCAGCAGCCAAGAAGTCATAGCGGGAGCAGGAGACAATGAGCAGTTCTTC. Amino acid sequence: CASSQEVIAGAGDNEQFF.

The rearrangement links TRBV7-9 to TRBJ2-2; D not certain. The CDR3 totals 13 residues. Germline V CDR1 and CDR2: SEHNR, FQNEAQ (reference sequence). V gave up 1 base and J gave up 4 bases, with 4 bases separating them. CDR3 nucleotides: TGTGCCAGCAGCTTAGAGACCACCGGGGAGCTGTTTTTT. It yields the protein CASSLETTGELFF.

V gene TRBV28 combines with J gene TRBJ1-1; D ambiguous. Germline CDR1 MDHEN, CDR2 SYDVKM. This CDR3 contains 15 residues. The V gene lost 2 bases and the J gene lost 5 bases, with 15 bases spanning the gap. The CDR3 protein is CASSLNGVGRTEAFF. DNA of the CDR3: TGTGCCAGCAGTTTAAATGGGGTAGGAAGGACTGAAGCTTTCTTT.

The genes are TRBV4-3 and TRBJ2-3, with D hard to call. Germline V gene lookup returns CDR1 LGHNA and CDR2 YSLEER. The CDR3 loop spans 15 amino acids. Trimming removed 0 bases at V and 4 bases at J, with 11 bases between. The CDR3 loop is CASSQDHRGADTQYF. The CDR3 DNA follows: TGCGCCAGCAGCCAAGATCATCGAGGCGCAGATACGCAGTATTTT.

The chain employs TRBV5-6 and TRBJ1-4, with no clear D. This CDR3 spans 14 amino acids. V was cut by 1 base and J by 4 bases, with 8 bases left in between. Germline V gene sequence: CDR1 SGHDT, CDR2 YYEEEE. In DNA, the CDR3 is TGTGCCAGCAGCTTGTGGCAAATTAATGAAAAACTGTTTTTT. This sequence encodes CASSLWQINEKLFF.

The chain uses TRBV5-1 and TRBJ1-1; D is unclear. This CDR3 region has 17 residues. Looked up from germline, CDR1 is SGHRS and CDR2 is YFSETQ. V was cut by 2 bases and J by 1 base, with 18 bases left in between. The CDR3 nucleotides read TGCGCCAGCAGCTTCAGCTTAAGGGCAGCGACGAACACTGAAGCTTTCTTT. Amino acids: CASSFSLRAATNTEAFF.

The chain links TRBV30 to TRBJ1-6, with a tentative D call TRBD1 (5 bases). V gave up 2 bases and J gave up 0 bases, with 8 bases separating them. CDR3 length: 15 amino acids. CDR1 GTSNPN and CDR2 SVGIG come from the germline V gene (reference sequence). CDR3 coding DNA: TGTGCCTGGAGTCCGGGGCGCTCCTATAATTCACCCCTCCACTTT. Translation: CAWSPGRSYNSPLHF.

The rearrangement uses TRBV9 and TRBJ2-3, with TRBD2 matching 14 bases. V gave up 4 bases and J gave up 4 bases; unmatched junction bases: 2. This CDR3 is 15 amino acids long. Germline V gene sequence: CDR1 SGDLS, CDR2 YYNGEE. CDR3 DNA: TGTGCCAGCAGCCTGACTAGCGGGAGGGCAGATACGCAGTATTTT. Its protein product is CASSLTSGRADTQYF.

This CDR3 reads CAWRTGANQPQHF. In nucleotides, the CDR3 is TGTGCCTGGAGGACAGGGGCAAATCAGCCCCAGCATTTT. J is TRBJ1-5 and V is TRBV30, with 8 bases identical to TRBD1. The CDR3 spans 13 residues. Germline lookup yields CDR1 GTSNPN and CDR2 SVGIG (reference sequence). V was pared by 3 bases and J by 4 bases, with 2 bases of the junction left unmatched.

This clone is a singleton in its sample. J is TRBJ2-7 and V is TRBV3-1 (or the pseudogene TRBV3-2); 8 nucleotides line up with TRBD1. Unmatched junction bases numbered 9, after V lost 6 bases and J lost 2 bases. Germline assignment: CDR1 LGHDT and CDR2 YNNKEL (reference sequence). The length of the CDR3 is 15 residues. CDR3 bases: TGTGCCAGCAGTCGAACAGGGGGAACACCCTACGAGCAGTACTTC. The encoded protein is CASSRTGGTPYEQYF.

This rearrangement joins TRBV5-1 to TRBJ2-1; D is unclear. CDR1 is SGHRS, CDR2 YFSETQ, per germline. CDR3 length: 15 amino acids. Trimming stripped 4 bases from V and 0 bases from J, with 11 bases between. The CDR3, as DNA: TGCGCCAGCAGCCGTCAAGCGAGCTCCTACAATGAGCAGTTCTTC. Translated, it gives CASSRQASSYNEQFF. The whole variable domain, filled in from reference TRBV5-1 and TRBJ2-1, reads KAGVTQTPRYLIKTRGQQVTLSCSPISGHRSVSWYQQTPGQGLQFLFEYFSETQRNKGNFPGRFSGRQFSNSRSEMNVSTLELGDSALYLCASSRQASSYNEQFFGPGTRLTVL.

This rearrangement joins TRBV3-1 (or the pseudogene TRBV3-2) to TRBJ2-5, with D unclear. Trimming removed 3 bases from V and 1 base from J, with 3 bases in between. CDR1 is LGHDT and CDR2 is YNNKEL in the germline V gene (reference sequence). The CDR3 spans 12 residues. The CDR3 region is CASSHVQETQYF. As DNA, the CDR3 is TGTGCCAGCAGCCATGTCCAAGAGACCCAGTACTTC.

V gene TRBV2 combines with J gene TRBJ2-7; 9 nucleotides align to TRBD1. The germline V gene has CDR1 SNHLY and CDR2 FYNNEI. With V trimmed by 5 bases and J by 5 bases, 19 bases remained unmatched. The CDR3 extends over 18 amino acids. In nucleotides, the CDR3 is TGTGCCAGCAGTTCCGAGAGGCAGGGACAGGGAAGTTCGCACGAGCAGTACTTC. It is translated as CASSSERQGQGSSHEQYF.

The CDR3 bases are TGTGCCAGCAGCGTATTGGACAGCAACTCTGGAAACACCATATATTTT. It codes for CASSVLDSNSGNTIYF. The chain joins TRBV9 to TRBJ1-3, with a weak D call TRBD1 (6 bases). The germline V gene has CDR1 SGDLS and CDR2 YYNGEE. Trimming pared 1 base from V and 0 bases from J, leaving 11 bases between. There are 16 residues in the CDR3.

This chain joins TRBV15 and TRBJ2-2; tentative D call: TRBD1 (6 bases). This CDR3 spans 15 amino acids. V was clipped by 5 bases and J by 5 bases, with 15 bases between them. Germline V lookup: CDR1 LNHNV, CDR2 YYDKDF (reference sequence). CDR3 DNA sequence: TGTGCCACCAGCCGTTTGTCGGGACAAACCGGGGAGCTGTTTTTT. Its translation: CATSRLSGQTGELFF.

This clone was observed once. The chain carries TRBV7-9 and TRBJ2-7; TRBD1 might be the D (6 bases). Germline values: CDR1 SEHNR, CDR2 FQNEAQ (reference sequence). The CDR3 spans 17 residues. V shed 5 bases and J shed 0 bases, with 20 bases lying between them. In DNA, the CDR3 is TGTGCCAGCAGCCCAACTAAAATGACAGGCCTCTCCTACGAGCAGTACTTC. Translating gives CASSPTKMTGLSYEQYF.

This clone has just a few counts. The chain couples TRBV28 to TRBJ1-2; perhaps TRBD1 as D (6 bases). The V end lost 9 bases, the J end lost 2 bases, and 13 bases lay between the germline ends. This CDR3 comprises 13 residues. Germline CDR1 reads MDHEN; CDR2 reads SYDVKM. The CDR3 DNA reads TGTGCCAGTAGAACAGGGCAAAACTATGGCTACACCTTC. Translation gives CASRTGQNYGYTF.

The chain joins TRBV5-6 to TRBJ2-3; TRBD2 aligns across 8 bases. V dropped 3 bases and J dropped 2; count of bases not matched to a gene: 2. Germline loops: CDR1 SGHDT, CDR2 YYEEEE. This CDR3 has 14 residues. CDR3 nucleotide sequence: TGTGCCAGCAGCTCTAGCGGGCCCACAGATACGCAGTATTTT. This encodes CASSSSGPTDTQYF. Full variable domain (missing parts from reference TRBV5-6 and TRBJ2-3): DAGVTQSPTHLIKTRGQQVTLRCSPKSGHDTVSWYQQALGQGPQFIFQYYEEEERQRGNFPDRFSGHQFPNYSSELNVNALLLGDSALYLCASSSSGPTDTQYFGPGTRLTVL.

The chain combines TRBV18 with TRBJ1-1; unclear D gene. Germline V gene data show CDR1 as KGHSH and CDR2 as LQKENI. There are 18 residues in the CDR3. Trimming removed 3 bases at V and 5 bases at J, with 25 bases between. CDR3 nucleotides: TGTGCCAGCTCACCCCCATACACAAGAATGGGTAGAGGAACTGAAGCTTTCTTT. It encodes CASSPPYTRMGRGTEAFF.

The rearrangement links TRBV27 to TRBJ2-7; D gene unclear. V gave up 3 bases and J gave up 2 bases, with 8 bases separating them. This CDR3 region has 13 residues. Germline V gene lookup returns CDR1 MNHEY and CDR2 SMNVEV (reference sequence). This chain's CDR3 is CASSFQSAYEQYF. The CDR3 DNA reads TGTGCCAGCAGTTTTCAGAGTGCCTACGAGCAGTACTTC.